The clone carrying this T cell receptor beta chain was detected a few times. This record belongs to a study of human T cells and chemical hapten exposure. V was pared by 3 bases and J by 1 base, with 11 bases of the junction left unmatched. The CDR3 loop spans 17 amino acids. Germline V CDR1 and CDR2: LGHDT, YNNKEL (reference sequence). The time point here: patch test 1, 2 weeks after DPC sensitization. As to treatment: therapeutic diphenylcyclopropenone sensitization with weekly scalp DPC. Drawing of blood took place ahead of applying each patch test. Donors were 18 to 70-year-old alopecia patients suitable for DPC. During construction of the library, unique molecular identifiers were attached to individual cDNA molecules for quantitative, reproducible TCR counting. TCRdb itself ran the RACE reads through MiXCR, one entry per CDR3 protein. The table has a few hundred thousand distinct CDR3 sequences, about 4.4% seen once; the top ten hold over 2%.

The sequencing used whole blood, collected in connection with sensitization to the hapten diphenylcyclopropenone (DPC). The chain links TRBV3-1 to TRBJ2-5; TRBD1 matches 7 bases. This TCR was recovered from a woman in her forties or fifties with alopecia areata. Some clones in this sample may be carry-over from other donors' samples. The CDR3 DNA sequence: TGTGCCAGCAGCCAGGGATCGGGACAGACTATCCAAGAGACCCAGTACTTC. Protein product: CASSQGSGQTIQETQYF.